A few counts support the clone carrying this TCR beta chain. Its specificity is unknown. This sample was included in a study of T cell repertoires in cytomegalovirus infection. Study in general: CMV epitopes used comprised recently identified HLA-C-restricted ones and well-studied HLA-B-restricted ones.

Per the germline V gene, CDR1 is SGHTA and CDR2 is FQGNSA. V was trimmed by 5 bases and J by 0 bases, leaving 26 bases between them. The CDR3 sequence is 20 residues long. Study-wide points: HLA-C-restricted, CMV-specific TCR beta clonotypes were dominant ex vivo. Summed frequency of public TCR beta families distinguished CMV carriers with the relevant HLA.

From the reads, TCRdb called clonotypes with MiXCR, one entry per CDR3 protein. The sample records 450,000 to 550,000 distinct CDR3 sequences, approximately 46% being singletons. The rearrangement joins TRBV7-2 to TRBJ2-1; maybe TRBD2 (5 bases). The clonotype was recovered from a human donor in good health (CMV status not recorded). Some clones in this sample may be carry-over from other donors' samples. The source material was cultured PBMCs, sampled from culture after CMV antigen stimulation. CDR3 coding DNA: TGTGCCAGCAGCCGAAAGACTATTGGTCACCTCCTTAGCTCCTACAATGAGCAGTTCTTC. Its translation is CASSRKTIGHLLSSYNEQFF. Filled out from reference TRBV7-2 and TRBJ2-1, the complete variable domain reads GAGVSQSPSNKVTEKGKDVELRCDPISGHTALYWYRQSLGQGLEFLIYFQGNSAPDKSGLPSDRFSAERTGGSVSTLTIQRTQQEDSAVYLCASSRKTIGHLLSSYNEQFFGPGTRLTVL.